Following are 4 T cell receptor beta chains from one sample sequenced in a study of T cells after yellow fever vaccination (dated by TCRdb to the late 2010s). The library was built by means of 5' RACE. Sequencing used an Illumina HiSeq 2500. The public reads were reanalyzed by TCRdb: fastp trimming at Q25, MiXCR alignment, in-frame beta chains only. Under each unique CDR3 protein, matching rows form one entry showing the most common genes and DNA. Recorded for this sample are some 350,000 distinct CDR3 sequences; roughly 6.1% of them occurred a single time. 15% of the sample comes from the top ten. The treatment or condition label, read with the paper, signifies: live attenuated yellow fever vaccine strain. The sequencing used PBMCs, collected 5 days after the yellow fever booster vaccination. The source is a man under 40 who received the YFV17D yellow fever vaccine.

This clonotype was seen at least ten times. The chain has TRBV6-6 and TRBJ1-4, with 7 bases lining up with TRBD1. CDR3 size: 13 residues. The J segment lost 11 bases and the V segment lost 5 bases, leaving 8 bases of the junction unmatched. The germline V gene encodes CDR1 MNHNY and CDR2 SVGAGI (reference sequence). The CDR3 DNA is TGTGCCAGCAGTCCTTCGACAGGGACGAAACTGTTTTTT. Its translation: CASSPSTGTKLFF.

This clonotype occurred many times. The CDR3, as DNA: TGTGCCAGTAGTCCAGCGGGAGGATATGAGCAGTTCTTC. It specifies CASSPAGGYEQFF. This sequence joins TRBV19 and TRBJ2-1, with 9 bases aligning to TRBD2. The CDR3 length is 13 residues. CDR1 and CDR2 (germline): LNHDA, SQIVND (reference sequence). V gave up 5 bases and J gave up 8 bases; unmatched junction bases: 4.

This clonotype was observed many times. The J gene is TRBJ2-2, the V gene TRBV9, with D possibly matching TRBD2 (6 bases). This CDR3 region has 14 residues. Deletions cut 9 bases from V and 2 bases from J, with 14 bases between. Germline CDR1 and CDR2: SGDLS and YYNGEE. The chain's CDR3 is CATGGRVNTGELFF. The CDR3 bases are TGTGCCACCGGGGGACGGGTAAACACCGGGGAGCTGTTTTTT.

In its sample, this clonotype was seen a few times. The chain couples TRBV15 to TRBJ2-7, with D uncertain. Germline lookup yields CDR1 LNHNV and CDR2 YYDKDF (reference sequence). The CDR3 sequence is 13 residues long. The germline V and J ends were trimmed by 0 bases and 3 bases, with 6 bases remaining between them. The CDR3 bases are TGTGCCACCAGCAGAGACCGGATCTACGAGCAGTACTTC. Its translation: CATSRDRIYEQYF.